Below, 22 T cell receptor beta chains from the same sample are listed, as sequenced in a study of T cell responses to AZD1222 COVID-19 vaccine. TCRdb keeps only in-frame clones here, not all; method: immunoSEQ multiplex PCR. The sample includes about 140,000 clones, around 90% of them seen just once. The material was peripheral blood, obtained on day 0 of AZD1222 vaccination. Receptor source: an adult in good health.

V and J are TRBV9 and TRBJ1-3; no definite D call. Germline V gene data show CDR1 as SGDLS and CDR2 as YYNGEE. The CDR3 is 14 amino acids. The V end was cut by 3 bases, the J end by 2 bases, with 9 bases between. CDR3 sequence (DNA): TGTGCCAGCAGCGATGGGTGGGCTGGAAACACCATATATTTT. Translation gives CASSDGWAGNTIYF. The variable domain in full, with the rest retrieved from reference TRBV9 and TRBJ1-3, is DSGVTQTPKHLITATGQRVTLRCSPRSGDLSVYWYQQSLDQGLQFLIQYYNGEERAKGNILERFSAQQFPDLHSELNLSSLELGDSALYFCASSDGWAGNTIYFGEGSWLTVV.

This rearrangement joins TRBV6-5 to TRBJ1-1; no definite D call. The CDR3 covers 12 residues. Trimming took off 2 bases at V and 3 bases at J, with 4 bases between the two ends. The germline CDR1 and CDR2 sequences are MNHEY and SVGAGI. This CDR3 reads CASSYRDTEAFF. DNA of the CDR3: TGTGCCAGCAGTTACAGGGACACTGAAGCTTTCTTT.

The rearrangement links TRBV5-4 to TRBJ2-7; 10 bases line up with TRBD2. Germline trimming cut 5 bases from V and 5 bases from J; bases unmatched to any gene: 7. Germline V gives CDR1 SGHNT, CDR2 YYREEE (reference sequence). This CDR3 region has 14 residues. The CDR3 DNA sequence: TGTGCCAGCAGTCAGCGGGGGGGCTTTCACGAGCAGTACTTC. This gives the protein CASSQRGGFHEQYF.

This clone was seen only once. V usage is TRBV10-3 and J usage is TRBJ2-7; the match to TRBD1 covers 8 bases. Germline CDR1 is ENHRY and CDR2 is SYGVKD. After removal of 2 bases from V and 5 bases from J, the junction contained 8 bases not matched to a gene. The CDR3 loop spans 15 amino acids. The CDR3 protein is CAISELGQGKDEQYF. CDR3 nucleotides: TGTGCCATCAGTGAGCTTGGACAGGGAAAAGACGAGCAGTACTTC.

The rearrangement joins TRBV6-2 or TRBV6-3 to TRBJ1-2; TRBD1 aligns across 7 bases. V gave up 2 bases and J gave up 4 bases; unmatched junction bases: 7. Germline V gives CDR1 MNHEY, CDR2 SVGEGT. CDR3 length: 15 residues. As DNA, the CDR3 is TGTGCCAGCAGTTACCGCGGGGGACAGAGCTATGGCTACACCTTC. It codes for CASSYRGGQSYGYTF.

This sequence joins TRBV10-1 and TRBJ2-7, with 9 bases lining up with TRBD1. This CDR3 region has 13 residues. Trimming at V came to 6 bases and at J to 7 bases, leaving 7 bases not matched to a gene. Per germline, CDR1 WNHNN and CDR2 SYGVQD (reference sequence). The CDR3 spells CASSPLGQGEQYF. For the CDR3, the DNA is TGCGCCAGCAGCCCTCTCGGACAGGGGGAGCAGTACTTC.

This clone was picked up one time. The gene calls are TRBV9 and TRBJ1-3; a possible D gene is TRBD1 (6 bases). Germline V lookup: CDR1 SGDLS, CDR2 YYNGEE. The CDR3 sequence is 16 residues long. V gave up 0 bases and J gave up 4 bases, with 14 bases separating them. CDR3 nucleotide sequence: TGTGCCAGCAGCGTAGAGGGGGGTAGTTCCGGAAACACCATATATTTT. Its protein product is CASSVEGGSSGNTIYF.

The chain links TRBV13 to TRBJ2-7; 8 bases are shared with TRBD1. Germline CDR1 reads PRHDT; CDR2 reads FYEKMQ (reference sequence). V trimming: 4 bases; J trimming: 1 base; junction bases outside the gene matches: 6. This CDR3 comprises 15 residues. DNA for the CDR3: TGTGCCAGCAGCTCTCTTGGGGACAGGTCCTACGAGCAGTACTTC. Protein sequence: CASSSLGDRSYEQYF.

The V and J genes are TRBV4-2 and TRBJ2-3; possible D gene TRBD1, 5 bases. CDR1 is LGHNA and CDR2 is YNFKEQ in the germline V gene. CDR3 length equals 16 residues. The V and J ends lost 0 bases and 3 bases respectively, with 13 bases between them. The DNA for the CDR3 is TGTGCCAGCAGCCAAGATTCCCAGGGCCCTACAGATACGCAGTATTTT. Its protein is CASSQDSQGPTDTQYF.

The count of this clone is one. The chain couples TRBV5-1 to TRBJ1-1; TRBD1 might be the D (5 bases). V lost 1 base to trimming and J lost 3 bases, with 10 bases between them. Looked up from germline, CDR1 is SGHRS and CDR2 is YFSETQ. CDR3 length: 14 residues. The DNA of the CDR3 is TGCGCCAGCAGCTTGTTGCGGGGGGACACTGAAGCTTTCTTT. This translates into CASSLLRGDTEAFF.

V gene TRBV19 combines with J gene TRBJ1-3, with D unresolved. CDR3 length: 12 amino acids. The V gene lost 2 bases and the J gene lost 1 base, with 0 bases spanning the gap. Germline assignment: CDR1 LNHDA and CDR2 SQIVND (reference sequence). The CDR3 sequence: CASSISGNTIYF. The CDR3 DNA reads as TGTGCCAGTAGTATATCTGGAAACACCATATATTTT.

This clone was recorded once. The J gene is TRBJ1-2, the V gene TRBV5-4; TRBD1 aligns across 9 bases. Trimming took 4 bases from V and 7 from J; bases not matched to a gene: 14. Looked up from germline, CDR1 is SGHNT and CDR2 is YYREEE (reference sequence). The CDR3 covers 16 residues. CDR3 sequence: CASSPLTGGAGGGYTF. For the CDR3, the DNA is TGTGCCAGCAGCCCCCTTACAGGGGGCGCTGGCGGTGGCTACACCTTC.

The rearrangement joins TRBV6-4 to TRBJ2-1; 9 bases match TRBD1. Germline CDR1 reads MRHNA; CDR2 reads SNTAGT. CDR3 length: 16 amino acids. The J segment lost 9 bases and the V segment lost 7 bases, leaving 16 bases of the junction unmatched. The DNA for the CDR3 is TGTGCCAGCAAGAGGTCTGGGGAACAGGGGGCTGGTGAGCAGTTCTTC. This sequence encodes CASKRSGEQGAGEQFF.

The V call is TRBV7-8, the J call TRBJ2-7; 10 bases are a match to TRBD2. The germline V gene encodes CDR1 SGHVS and CDR2 FQNEAQ. With V trimmed by 2 bases and J by 3 bases, 10 bases remained unmatched. The CDR3 runs to 17 residues. The CDR3 reads CASSLKKGLANDYEQYF. The CDR3 nucleotides are TGTGCCAGCAGCTTAAAGAAGGGACTAGCGAATGACTACGAGCAGTACTTC.

The rearrangement uses TRBV4-1 and TRBJ1-5; D unclear. With 1 base removed from V and 6 bases from J, the gap between germline ends came to 13 bases. The CDR3 runs to 15 residues. Germline V gene data show CDR1 as MGHRA and CDR2 as YSYEKL. The CDR3 region is CASSQGPGYRQPQHF. Here the CDR3 DNA reads TGCGCCAGCAGCCAAGGACCGGGGTACCGTCAGCCCCAGCATTTT.

This chain connects TRBV7-2 to TRBJ1-5; D possibly corresponds to TRBD1 (6 bases). V was cut by 5 bases and J by 0 bases, with 20 bases left in between. The CDR3 is 18 residues long. CDR1 is SGHTA and CDR2 is FQGNSA in the germline V gene. Here the CDR3 reads CASSHRGGGYGSNQPQHF. The CDR3 region has the DNA TGTGCCAGCAGCCACCGAGGGGGAGGGTACGGTAGCAATCAGCCCCAGCATTTT.

The chain has TRBV5-1 and TRBJ1-4; a possible D gene is TRBD1 (5 bases). V lost 1 base and J 2 bases, leaving 6 bases between the germline ends. The CDR3 runs 14 residues. Germline loops: CDR1 SGHRS, CDR2 YFSETQ. For the CDR3, the DNA is TGCGCCAGCAGCTTGTGGGGGACTAATGAAAAACTGTTTTTT. Its translation is CASSLWGTNEKLFF. Full variable domain (remainder filled in from reference TRBV5-1 and TRBJ1-4): KAGVTQTPRYLIKTRGQQVTLSCSPISGHRSVSWYQQTPGQGLQFLFEYFSETQRNKGNFPGRFSGRQFSNSRSEMNVSTLELGDSALYLCASSLWGTNEKLFFGSGTQLSVL.

The V and J genes are TRBV7-2 and TRBJ1-6; D is possibly TRBD1 (5 bases). Germline V CDR1 and CDR2: SGHTA, FQGNSA. The CDR3 covers 14 residues. V lost 2 bases and J lost 7, with 9 bases in between. The CDR3 sequence: CASSLLGGNSPLHF. The CDR3, as DNA: TGTGCCAGCAGCTTATTGGGGGGGAATTCACCCCTCCACTTT.

The gene calls are TRBV5-6 and TRBJ1-3, with TRBD1 as a possible D gene (5 bases). This CDR3 has 13 amino acids. The germline V gene encodes CDR1 SGHDT and CDR2 YYEEEE. V gave up 0 bases and J gave up 8 bases, with 9 bases separating them. The CDR3 loop is CASSLAGRDTIYF. The CDR3 DNA sequence: TGTGCCAGCAGCTTGGCAGGGCGAGACACCATATATTTT.

V usage is TRBV28 and J usage is TRBJ1-2; D may be TRBD1 (6 bases). Trimming removed 7 bases at V and 0 bases at J, with 9 bases between. Germline assignment: CDR1 MDHEN and CDR2 SYDVKM. This CDR3 region has 13 residues. This CDR3 is CASMNRANYGYTF. The CDR3 DNA sequence: TGTGCCAGCATGAACAGGGCTAACTATGGCTACACCTTC.

V usage is TRBV9 and J usage is TRBJ1-3; 8 bases line up with TRBD1. Per the germline V gene, CDR1 is SGDLS and CDR2 is YYNGEE. The V gene end was trimmed by 3 bases and the J gene end by 0 bases; junction bases not matched to a gene: 2. The CDR3 covers 15 residues. DNA for the CDR3: TGTGCCAGCAGCGGACAGGGGAGCTCTGGAAACACCATATATTTT. It yields the protein CASSGQGSSGNTIYF.

For the CDR3, the DNA is TGTGCCAGTAGTACCACCTCGGAAGCGCCAGTCACAGATACGCAGTATTTT. Translated: CASSTTSEAPVTDTQYF. The V gene is TRBV19, the J gene TRBJ2-3, with D uncertain. The V gene lost 4 bases and the J gene lost 2 bases, with 19 bases spanning the gap. The CDR3 length is 17 residues. The germline gives CDR1 LNHDA, CDR2 SQIVND (reference sequence).